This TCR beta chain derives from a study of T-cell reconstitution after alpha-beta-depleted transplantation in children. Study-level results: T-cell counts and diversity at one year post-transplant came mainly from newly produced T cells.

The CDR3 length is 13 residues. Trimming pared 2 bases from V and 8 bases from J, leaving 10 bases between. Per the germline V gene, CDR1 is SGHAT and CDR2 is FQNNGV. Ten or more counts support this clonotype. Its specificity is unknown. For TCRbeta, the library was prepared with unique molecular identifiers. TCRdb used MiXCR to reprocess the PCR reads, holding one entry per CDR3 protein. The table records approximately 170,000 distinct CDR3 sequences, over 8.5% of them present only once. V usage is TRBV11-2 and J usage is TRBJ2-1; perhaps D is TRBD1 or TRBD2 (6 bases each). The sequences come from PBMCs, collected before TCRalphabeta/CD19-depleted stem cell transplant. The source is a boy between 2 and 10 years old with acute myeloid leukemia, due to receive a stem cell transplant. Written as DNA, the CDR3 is TGTGCCAGCAGCTTATTGGGGGGCCATGAGCAGTTCTTC. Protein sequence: CASSLLGGHEQFF.